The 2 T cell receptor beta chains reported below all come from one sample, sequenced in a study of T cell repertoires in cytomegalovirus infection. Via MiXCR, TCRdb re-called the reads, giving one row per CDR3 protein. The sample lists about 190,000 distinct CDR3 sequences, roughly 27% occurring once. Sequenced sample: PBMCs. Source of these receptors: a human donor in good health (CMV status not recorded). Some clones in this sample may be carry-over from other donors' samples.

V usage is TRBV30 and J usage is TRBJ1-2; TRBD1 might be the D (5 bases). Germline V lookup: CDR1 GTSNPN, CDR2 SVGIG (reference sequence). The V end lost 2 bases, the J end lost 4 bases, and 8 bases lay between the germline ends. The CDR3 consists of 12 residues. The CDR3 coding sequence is TGTGCCTGGAGTTTAGACAGCTATGGCTACACCTTC. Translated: CAWSLDSYGYTF.

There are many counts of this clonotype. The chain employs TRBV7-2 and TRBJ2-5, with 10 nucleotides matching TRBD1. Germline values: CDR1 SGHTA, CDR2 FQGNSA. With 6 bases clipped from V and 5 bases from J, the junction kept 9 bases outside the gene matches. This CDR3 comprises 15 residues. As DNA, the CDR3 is TGTGCCAGCAGACGACCGGGACAGGGGATGGAGACCCAGTACTTC. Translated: CASRRPGQGMETQYF.